This T cell receptor beta chain is drawn from a study of graft-versus-host responses after intestinal transplantation. As for the study in general: Multivisceral, liver-intestinal, or isolated intestinal transplants were given to recipients. Every recipient underwent anti-thymocyte globulin induction, then tacrolimus and steroids for around three years. Whole-study results and caveats: Some patients had graft-donor T cell macrochimerism. In their allografts, the ratios of graft-versus-host to host-versus-graft T cell clones were high.

Trimming pared 7 bases from V and 1 base from J, leaving 10 bases between. CDR1 SQVTM and CDR2 ANQGSEA come from the germline V gene. The CDR3 length is 13 residues. With respect to this clone: As yet, its antigen is unknown.

The data were produced by immunoSEQ multiplex PCR, yet TCRdb's version contains in-frame clones alone and is incomplete. The data show around 89,000 clones, under 95% seen once. The material sequenced was unstimulated CD8+ T cells sorted from spleen or lymph node cells, taken before transplant. The chain uses TRBV29-1 and TRBJ2-2; D gene uncertain. The TCR comes from a human donor who was the organ donor for an intestinal transplant. The CDR3 region is CSAFSGNTGELFF. The CDR3 nucleotides are TGCAGCGCCTTCAGTGGGAACACCGGGGAGCTGTTTTTT.